Listed here are 25 T cell receptor beta chains from one sample, sequenced in a study of T cell changes during pregnancy in multiple sclerosis. Generated by immunoSEQ multiplex PCR, the TCRdb table keeps only in-frame clones and is missing some. The sample lists some 76,000 clones, over 90% occurring once. The sample in question was CD4+ T cells from peripheral blood mononuclear cells, obtained after pregnancy. The origin of the receptors is a female donor with multiple sclerosis, enrolled in a pregnancy study.

This chain joins TRBV4-2 and TRBJ1-2; 7 nucleotides match TRBD1. After removal of 0 bases from V and 0 bases from J, the junction contained 1 base not matched to a gene. The CDR3 is 15 amino acids. The germline V gene encodes CDR1 LGHNA and CDR2 YNFKEQ. The DNA for the CDR3 is TGTGCCAGCAGCCAAGATCAGGGGGCTAACTATGGCTACACCTTC. Residues: CASSQDQGANYGYTF.

The rearrangement links TRBV7-9 to TRBJ2-4, with a possible D match to TRBD2 (6 bases). The CDR3 covers 14 residues. Germline V CDR1 and CDR2: SEHNR, FQNEAQ (reference sequence). Trimming took 4 bases from V and 8 from J, leaving 15 bases between them. CDR3 nucleotide sequence: TGTGCCAGCAGCTCGGAGCTCTCGGGGGACATTCAGTACTTC. This codes for CASSSELSGDIQYF. The full variable domain, rest sourced from reference TRBV7-9 and TRBJ2-4, is DTGVSQNPRHKITKRGQNVTFRCDPISEHNRLYWYRQTLGQGPEFLTYFQNEAQLEKSRLLSDRFSAERPKGSFSTLEIQRTEQGDSAMYLCASSSELSGDIQYFGAGTRLSVL.

This clone was detected only once. The V gene is TRBV11-1, the J gene TRBJ1-1, with D perhaps matching TRBD1 (5 bases). V gave up 5 bases and J gave up 5 bases, with 21 bases separating them. The CDR3 is 16 amino acids. Germline V lookup: CDR1 SGHAT, CDR2 FQDESV (reference sequence). The DNA of the CDR3 is TGTGCCAGCAGCCTCAGCCCCGGGCCCCGGGGGACTGAAGCTTTCTTT. It yields the protein CASSLSPGPRGTEAFF.

The chain combines TRBV27 with TRBJ2-2; tentatively, D is TRBD2 (6 bases). Trimming removed 3 bases at V and 3 bases at J, with 8 bases between. Germline values: CDR1 MNHEY, CDR2 SMNVEV (reference sequence). CDR3 length equals 14 residues. In nucleotides, the CDR3 is TGTGCCAGCAGTTTTTGGGGGGACACCGGGGAGCTGTTTTTT. Translation: CASSFWGDTGELFF.

This clone was found once. The V and J genes are TRBV9 and TRBJ1-2; 9 bases line up with TRBD1. This CDR3 is built from 15 residues. Germline V CDR1 and CDR2: SGDLS, YYNGEE. V was clipped by 4 bases and J by 4 bases; unmatched bases: 8. CDR3 loop: CASSTGTGIGYGYTF. In nucleotides, the CDR3 is TGTGCCAGCAGCACTGGGACAGGGATAGGCTATGGCTACACCTTC.

The chain uses TRBV5-1 and TRBJ1-2; 8 bases fit TRBD1. V shed 5 bases and J 7 bases; nucleotides not matched to a gene: 10. The germline V gene has CDR1 SGHRS and CDR2 YFSETQ. This CDR3 contains 14 residues. CDR3 sequence: CASSSVQGEGGYTF. Written as DNA, the CDR3 is TGCGCCAGCAGTTCCGTACAGGGGGAAGGTGGCTACACCTTC.

V usage is TRBV9 and J usage is TRBJ2-7, with TRBD1 matching over 8 bases. The CDR3 is 15 amino acids. Germline lookup yields CDR1 SGDLS and CDR2 YYNGEE. Unmatched junction bases numbered 10, after V lost 4 bases and J lost 4 bases. CDR3: CASSPRPGGVYEQYF. CDR3 coding DNA: TGTGCCAGCAGCCCCCGCCCAGGGGGCGTGTACGAGCAGTACTTC.

This chain joins TRBV5-6 and TRBJ1-5, with D maybe TRBD1 (6 bases). CDR3 length: 15 residues. Trimming pared 5 bases from V and 7 bases from J, leaving 19 bases between. Germline assignment: CDR1 SGHDT and CDR2 YYEEEE. This CDR3 reads CASRGTPFEEQPQHF. Written as DNA, the CDR3 is TGTGCCAGCAGGGGGACACCCTTCGAGGAGCAGCCCCAGCATTTT.

The chain couples TRBV9 to TRBJ2-3, with a weak D call TRBD1 (5 bases). The CDR3 is 14 amino acids. V was shortened by 1 base and J by 1 base, with 7 bases between the two germline ends. Germline V gives CDR1 SGDLS, CDR2 YYNGEE. The chain's CDR3 is CASSVLGGTDTQYF. Here the CDR3 DNA reads TGTGCCAGCAGCGTATTAGGGGGCACAGATACGCAGTATTTT.

Only one count was recorded for this clone. The chain has TRBV5-6 and TRBJ1-1; 7 bases are a match to TRBD1. Trimming cost V 0 bases and J 5 bases; bases outside gene matches: 10. The CDR3 has 16 amino acids. CDR1 and CDR2 (germline): SGHDT, YYEEEE. In DNA, the CDR3 is TGTGCCAGCAGCTTGGGCCCAAACAGGGGAGGAACTGAAGCTTTCTTT. Its translation is CASSLGPNRGGTEAFF.

This chain connects TRBV5-8 to TRBJ2-5; D is perhaps TRBD2 (6 bases). The CDR3 totals 15 residues. CDR1 and CDR2 (germline): SGHTS, YDEGEE. Trimming took off 1 base at V and 5 bases at J, with 15 bases between the two ends. This chain's CDR3 is CASSLRGGTGETQYF. The CDR3 coding sequence is TGTGCCAGCAGCTTGCGGGGTGGGACTGGGGAGACCCAGTACTTC.

This clone was detected only a few times. The chain links TRBV30 to TRBJ1-1; tentative D call: TRBD1 (5 bases). Between the trimmed V and J ends, which lost 0 bases and 2 bases, there was a span of 10 bases. Germline V CDR1 and CDR2: GTSNPN, SVGIG (reference sequence). This CDR3 comprises 14 residues. CDR3 in amino acids: CAWSVIQGNTEAFF. In nucleotides, the CDR3 is TGTGCCTGGAGTGTAATTCAGGGCAACACTGAAGCTTTCTTT.

The gene calls are TRBV20-1 and TRBJ1-5; D perhaps matches TRBD1 (5 bases). Germline CDR1 DFQATT, CDR2 SNEGSKA (reference sequence). The CDR3 is 10 amino acids. Between the trimmed V and J ends, which lost 8 bases and 14 bases, there was a span of 16 bases. CDR3 region: CSFTCTGEHF. CDR3 DNA sequence: TGCAGTTTTACCTGTACAGGAGAGCATTTT.

The chain recombines TRBV30 with TRBJ1-2; the D gene is possibly TRBD1 (5 bases). CDR1 and CDR2 (germline): GTSNPN, SVGIG (reference sequence). The CDR3 loop spans 13 amino acids. V was trimmed by 3 bases and J by 8 bases, leaving 16 bases between them. CDR3 in amino acids: CAWRGQVAWGYTF. CDR3 sequence (DNA): TGTGCCTGGAGGGGGCAGGTGGCCTGGGGCTACACCTTC.

The V gene is TRBV7-2, the J gene TRBJ2-3; TRBD2 is a possible D gene (6 bases). In germline, CDR1 is SGHTA, CDR2 FQGNSA. V lost 4 bases, J lost 2 bases, and 16 bases lay in between. CDR3 length: 16 amino acids. CDR3 nucleotide sequence: TGTGCCAGCAGCTCTACTCCGGGACTTGACACAGATACGCAGTATTTT. Translating it yields CASSSTPGLDTDTQYF.

The V call is TRBV20-1, the J call TRBJ2-1; no clear D. Germline CDR1 and CDR2: DFQATT and SNEGSKA (reference sequence). Trimming cost V 3 bases and J 4 bases, with 4 bases left between them. The CDR3 runs to 11 residues. The chain's CDR3 is CSASAYNEQFF. CDR3 DNA: TGCAGTGCTAGTGCGTACAATGAGCAGTTCTTC.

CDR3 sequence (DNA): TGTGCCAGCAGCCCAGGAGGAGCGGGGGTTCCCTACGAGCAGTACTTC. Protein: CASSPGGAGVPYEQYF. The chain is built from TRBV28 and TRBJ2-7; TRBD2 agrees at 8 bases. Looked up from germline, CDR1 is MDHEN and CDR2 is SYDVKM. The CDR3 is 16 residues long. Losses at the gene ends were 6 bases for V and 2 bases for J; bases not matched to a gene: 12.

The rearrangement joins TRBV7-2 to TRBJ1-2; TRBD1 matches 9 bases. The CDR3 totals 17 residues. V was pared by 7 bases and J by 4 bases, with 16 bases of the junction left unmatched. Germline V CDR1 and CDR2: SGHTA, FQGNSA. The CDR3 DNA sequence: TGTGCCAGCACCCGGGACAGGGCGGCCACCGAGTTCTATGGCTACACCTTC. Translated, it gives CASTRDRAATEFYGYTF.

This chain links TRBV5-5 with TRBJ2-3; no clear D. The V end was cut by 4 bases, the J end by 3 bases, with 9 bases between. The CDR3 length is 13 residues. Per germline, CDR1 SGHKS and CDR2 YYEKEE (reference sequence). The CDR3 spells CASSEVGTDTQYF. The CDR3 DNA reads as TGTGCCAGCAGCGAGGTGGGTACAGATACGCAGTATTTT.

The J gene is TRBJ1-2, the V gene TRBV6-6; D not certain. The CDR3 loop spans 13 amino acids. Trimming took off 7 bases at V and 4 bases at J, with 13 bases between the two ends. Germline lookup yields CDR1 MNHNY and CDR2 SVGAGI (reference sequence). In DNA, the CDR3 is TGTGCCAGCACTAAAACAGACCTCTATGGCTACACCTTC. Encoded protein: CASTKTDLYGYTF.

The chain combines TRBV7-9 with TRBJ2-2; 7 bases agree with TRBD1. The CDR3 loop spans 13 amino acids. Germline trimming cut 5 bases from V and 7 bases from J; bases unmatched to any gene: 4. Germline values: CDR1 SEHNR, CDR2 FQNEAQ (reference sequence). The CDR3 is CASSLDRVGELFF. The CDR3 coding sequence is TGTGCCAGCAGCCTAGACAGGGTCGGGGAGCTGTTTTTT.

This sequence joins TRBV28 and TRBJ1-5; D is unresolved. V shed 5 bases and J shed 1 base, with 9 bases lying between them. Germline V lookup: CDR1 MDHEN, CDR2 SYDVKM. CDR3 length: 14 residues. The CDR3 loop reads CASSPGSSNQPQHF. CDR3 in DNA: TGTGCCAGCAGTCCGGGATCCAGCAATCAGCCCCAGCATTTT.

The chain combines TRBV29-1 with TRBJ1-1; TRBD1 matches 9 bases. CDR1 is SQVTM, CDR2 ANQGSEA, per germline. V dropped 7 bases and J dropped 1; count of bases not matched to a gene: 4. CDR3 length equals 13 residues. Here the CDR3 reads CSGQTGGNTEAFF. CDR3 DNA: TGCAGCGGACAGACAGGGGGGAACACTGAAGCTTTCTTT. Full variable domain (remainder filled in from reference TRBV29-1 and TRBJ1-1): SAVISQKPSRDICQRGTSLTIQCQVDSQVTMMFWYRQQPGQSLTLIATANQGSEATYESGFVIDKFPISRPNLTFSTLTVSNMSPEDSSIYLCSGQTGGNTEAFFGQGTRLTVV.

This clone was counted once. The J gene is TRBJ2-1, the V gene TRBV19; D is perhaps TRBD2 (5 bases). Germline assignment: CDR1 LNHDA and CDR2 SQIVND (reference sequence). V lost 4 bases and J lost 4, with 17 bases in between. This CDR3 spans 16 amino acids. DNA for the CDR3: TGTGCCAGTAGTACTCGGGGTAGCGCGTCTTACAATGAGCAGTTCTTC. Amino acids: CASSTRGSASYNEQFF. The full variable domain, in which reference TRBV19 and TRBJ2-1 provide the parts outside the CDR3, is DGGITQSPKYLFRKEGQNVTLSCEQNLNHDAMYWYRQDPGQGLRLIYYSQIVNDFQKGDIAEGYSVSREKKESFPLTVTSAQKNPTAFYLCASSTRGSASYNEQFFGPGTRLTVL.

The CDR3 DNA reads TGTGCCAGCAGCCCCCACCACGGGGGAGTGGACTATGGCTACACCTTC. The encoded protein is CASSPHHGGVDYGYTF. This chain connects TRBV7-8 to TRBJ1-2; D perhaps matches TRBD1 (5 bases). This CDR3 has 16 amino acids. V dropped 5 bases and J dropped 3 bases, with 19 bases sitting between them. The germline CDR1 and CDR2 sequences are SGHVS and FQNEAQ.